What follows is one T cell receptor beta chain and its context. Its antigen is still unknown. This sample is drawn from a study of shared clonotypes between healthy human individuals. Study findings and constraints: Incomplete sequencing of sorted subsets was indicated by rarefaction despite large depth. Owing to a small donor count, the genetic and exposure-history diversity represented was limited. Non-shared clonotypes were found to have lower generation probabilities than the clonotypes that were shared by all four of the sorted-subset donors.

CDR1 and CDR2 from the germline V gene are SGHRS and YFSETQ. The CDR3 sequence is 12 residues long. Trimming pared 5 bases from V and 8 bases from J, leaving 10 bases between. Generated by immunoSEQ multiplex PCR, the TCRdb table keeps only in-frame clones and is missing some. The repertoire holds some 2,500,000 clones, less than 95% seen once, with 0.3% to 0.45% in the top ten. The clonotype originates from a man between 18 and 29 years old in good health. Some clones in this sample may be carry-over from other donors' samples. The sequencing sample was made of naive CD4+ T cells from PBMCs. Subset given: CD45RA+ positively selected. The chain carries TRBV5-1 and TRBJ2-2; D not resolved. The CDR3 DNA sequence: TGCGCCAGCAGGGCAGGTTTGGGGGAGCTGTTTTTT. Encoded protein: CASRAGLGELFF.